The 27 T cell receptor beta chains below all came from one sample that was sequenced in a study of T cells after yellow fever vaccination. From the 5' RACE reads, TCRdb called clonotypes with MiXCR, one entry per CDR3 protein. The table includes hundreds of thousands of distinct CDR3 sequences, about 13% detected once. Sequences were derived from PBMCs, sampled on the day of the yellow fever booster vaccination. The source is a man younger than 40 who received the YFV17D yellow fever vaccine.

The chain joins TRBV20-1 to TRBJ2-1; D might be TRBD2 (5 bases). The CDR3 has 11 amino acids. With 6 bases removed from V and 7 bases from J, the gap between germline ends came to 10 bases. CDR1 is DFQATT, CDR2 SNEGSKA, per germline (reference sequence). CDR3 amino acids: CSARRENEQFF. The CDR3 DNA reads as TGCAGTGCCCGAAGGGAGAATGAGCAGTTCTTC.

This chain uses TRBV7-8 with TRBJ1-2; maybe TRBD1 (6 bases). Trimming removed 1 base from V and 4 bases from J, with 13 bases in between. CDR1 and CDR2 (germline): SGHVS, FQNEAQ. This CDR3 has 15 residues. The CDR3 DNA reads as TGTGCCAGCAGCTTAGGGGGTCAGGGGATCTATGGCTACACCTTC. Translating it yields CASSLGGQGIYGYTF.

This clonotype was recorded many times. The chain carries TRBV19 and TRBJ1-5; no clear D. Trimming removed 1 base at V and 4 bases at J, with 8 bases between. Looked up from germline, CDR1 is LNHDA and CDR2 is SQIVND (reference sequence). CDR3 length: 14 residues. The CDR3 bases are TGTGCCAGTAGTATAGCAGGTTCAAATCAGCCCCAGCATTTT. Its translation is CASSIAGSNQPQHF. Full variable domain (rest looked up from reference TRBV19 and TRBJ1-5): DGGITQSPKYLFRKEGQNVTLSCEQNLNHDAMYWYRQDPGQGLRLIYYSQIVNDFQKGDIAEGYSVSREKKESFPLTVTSAQKNPTAFYLCASSIAGSNQPQHFGDGTRLSIL.

Of note for this clonotype: A clone one base away is much larger, so this may be a read error. The chain recombines TRBV20-1 with TRBJ2-3; D gene ambiguous. CDR1 is DFQATT, CDR2 SNEGSKA, per germline (reference sequence). The V end lost 0 bases, the J end lost 2 bases, and 6 bases lay between the germline ends. The CDR3 has 13 residues. DNA of the CDR3: TGCAGTGCTAGAGATGCCTTCACAGATACGCAGTATTTT. Translated: CSARDAFTDTQYF.

The sample holds many counts of this clonotype. This CDR3 reads CASSPRLDRRDLLYF. CDR3 nucleotides: TGTGCCAGCAGCCCCCGACTGGATCGTAGGGACCTTCTTTACTTC. The chain links TRBV7-9 to TRBJ2-7; the D call may be TRBD1 or TRBD2 (5 bases each). Trimming shortened V by 5 bases and J by 13 bases, and 27 bases separated the two germline ends. Germline assignment: CDR1 SEHNR and CDR2 FQNEAQ (reference sequence). This CDR3 is built from 15 residues. Based on the CDR3 plus reference TRBV7-9 and TRBJ2-7, the full variable domain is DTGVSQNPRHKITKRGQNVTFRCDPISEHNRLYWYRQTLGQGPEFLTYFQNEAQLEKSRLLSDRFSAERPKGSFSTLEIQRTEQGDSAMYLCASSPRLDRRDLLYFGPGTRLTVT.

The CDR3 loop reads CASRQQGPSEQYF. The CDR3 DNA reads TGCGCCAGCCGGCAGCAGGGACCATCCGAGCAGTACTTC. J is TRBJ2-7 and V is TRBV5-1; D may be TRBD1 or TRBD2 (5 bases each). The germline CDR1 and CDR2 sequences are SGHRS and YFSETQ. V was clipped by 7 bases and J by 6 bases, with 17 bases between them. There are 13 residues in the CDR3.

The V call is TRBV5-4, the J call TRBJ2-3; D is unresolved. Trimming shortened V by 0 bases and J by 4 bases, and 9 bases separated the two germline ends. Per the germline V gene, CDR1 is SGHNT and CDR2 is YYREEE (reference sequence). The CDR3 has 14 amino acids. Written as DNA, the CDR3 is TGTGCCAGCAGCTTGGGGACCCGGCCAGATACGCAGTATTTT. It codes for CASSLGTRPDTQYF.

This clonotype was detected many times. The chain employs TRBV5-1 and TRBJ2-2, with 7 bases lining up with TRBD1. The CDR3 runs 17 residues. CDR1 and CDR2 (germline): SGHRS, YFSETQ. V was clipped by 1 base and J by 8 bases; unmatched bases: 14. CDR3 sequence: CASSLQPPGQLAGELFF. CDR3 sequence (DNA): TGCGCCAGCAGCTTGCAACCCCCGGGACAGCTGGCTGGGGAGCTGTTTTTT.

The table lists this clonotype with a few counts. CDR3 coding DNA: TGTGCCAGCAGCCAATCGGGACAGCGCACAGATACGCAGTATTTT. Amino acid sequence: CASSQSGQRTDTQYF. The chain recombines TRBV16 with TRBJ2-3, with 7 bases identical to TRBD1. The CDR3 totals 15 residues. CDR1 is KGHSY, CDR2 FQNENV, per germline. The V segment lost 0 bases and the J segment 1 base; nucleotides outside the gene matches: 1.

The chain carries TRBV21-1 and TRBJ1-4; the DNA was not used to check the table's D call, TRBD1. TRBV21-1 is shown as a pseudogene. This CDR3 is built from 15 residues. CDR3 region: CASSTTTGGGEKLFF. As DNA, the CDR3 is TGTGCCAGCAGCACCACGACAGGGGGCGGTGAAAAACTGTTTTTT.

J is TRBJ2-3 and V is TRBV20-1; no firm D call. Germline CDR1 is DFQATT and CDR2 is SNEGSKA (reference sequence). V shed 6 bases and J shed 0 bases, with 7 bases lying between them. The CDR3 is 12 amino acids. CDR3 sequence reads: CSADDSTDTQYF. CDR3 coding DNA: TGCAGTGCCGATGATAGCACAGATACGCAGTATTTT.

The chain uses TRBV3-1 and TRBJ2-7; 8 bases map to TRBD2. This CDR3 contains 18 residues. Germline CDR1 and CDR2: LGHDT and YNNKEL (reference sequence). The J segment lost 2 bases and the V segment lost 10 bases, leaving 22 bases of the junction unmatched. The CDR3 region is CAICSVYSGGPGAYEQYF. The CDR3 DNA sequence: TGTGCCATCTGTTCCGTATACTCGGGAGGGCCGGGTGCCTACGAGCAGTACTTC.

The genes are TRBV7-2 and TRBJ2-1; 12 bases are a match to TRBD2. The CDR3 has 15 amino acids. In germline, CDR1 is SGHTA, CDR2 FQGNSA. V lost 6 bases to trimming and J lost 7 bases; unmatched junction nucleotides: 7. The CDR3 here is CASSSGLAGKNEQFF. The CDR3 nucleotides are TGTGCCAGCAGTTCCGGACTAGCGGGAAAGAATGAGCAGTTCTTC.

V and J are TRBV5-1 and TRBJ1-4; D not certain. V was trimmed by 0 bases and J by 8 bases, leaving 8 bases between them. This CDR3 has 13 residues. Per the germline V gene, CDR1 is SGHRS and CDR2 is YFSETQ. CDR3: CASSLGPGEKLFF. CDR3 in DNA: TGCGCCAGCAGCTTGGGGCCGGGAGAAAAACTGTTTTTT.

The sample holds a few counts of this clonotype. The V gene is TRBV6-1, the J gene TRBJ2-1, with 13 bases identical to TRBD2. CDR1 is MNHNS and CDR2 is SASEGT in the germline V gene. V was clipped by 5 bases and J by 8 bases; unmatched bases: 15. The CDR3 contains 18 residues. CDR3 nucleotides: TGTGCCAGCAGTAATTCTCCGGGACTAGCGGGAACATACGATGAGCAGTTCTTC. Amino acids: CASSNSPGLAGTYDEQFF.

This clonotype was seen more than once but under ten times. The rearrangement joins TRBV5-5 to TRBJ2-1; possibly TRBD2 for D (6 bases). The CDR3 consists of 13 residues. Looked up from germline, CDR1 is SGHKS and CDR2 is YYEKEE (reference sequence). Deletions cut 7 bases from V and 8 bases from J, with 16 bases between. The CDR3 is CASRDFQEDEQFF. Here the CDR3 DNA reads TGTGCCAGCCGGGACTTCCAGGAGGATGAGCAGTTCTTC.

This clonotype turned up a few times. The rearrangement links TRBV6-5 to TRBJ2-5; 7 bases agree with TRBD1. The CDR3 is 12 residues long. The germline V gene has CDR1 MNHEY and CDR2 SVGAGI. Germline trimming cut 9 bases from V and 4 bases from J; bases unmatched to any gene: 5. The CDR3 spells CARNDRAETQYF. The CDR3 DNA reads TGTGCCAGAAATGACAGGGCAGAGACCCAGTACTTC.

V is TRBV11-2 and J is TRBJ2-1; 10 nucleotides align to TRBD2. The CDR3 has 16 amino acids. V was clipped by 5 bases and J by 7 bases; unmatched bases: 11. Germline lookup yields CDR1 SGHAT and CDR2 FQNNGV. In nucleotides, the CDR3 is TGTGCCAGCAGCGGAGGGCCGGGACTAGCGCGGAATGAGCAGTTCTTC. Translation gives CASSGGPGLARNEQFF.

The chain employs TRBV20-1 and TRBJ2-1; tentatively, D is TRBD2 (6 bases). Germline values: CDR1 DFQATT, CDR2 SNEGSKA (reference sequence). V was shortened by 3 bases and J by 7 bases, with 19 bases between the two germline ends. The CDR3 extends over 15 amino acids. CDR3 DNA: TGCAGTGCTAGTTCCCTTGCCCCTCTAGCGAATGAGCAGTTCTTC. Protein product: CSASSLAPLANEQFF.

The chain carries TRBV12-3 or TRBV12-4 and TRBJ2-5; 9 bases match TRBD2. Unmatched junction bases numbered 8, after V lost 5 bases and J lost 4 bases. CDR3 length equals 15 residues. The CDR3 coding sequence is TGTGCCAGCAGTCCCCGACTAGCGGTCCGAGAGACCCAGTACTTC. Protein sequence: CASSPRLAVRETQYF.

The V call is TRBV19, the J call TRBJ1-5; D remains unclear. Trimming removed 5 bases at V and 1 base at J, with 12 bases between. Germline-derived CDR1 and CDR2 are LNHDA and SQIVND (reference sequence). The CDR3 totals 15 residues. CDR3 in DNA: TGTGCCAGTAGTCTTGGCTTGACGAGCAATCAGCCCCAGCATTTT. It translates to CASSLGLTSNQPQHF.

Only a few counts were recorded for this clonotype. The chain has TRBV20-1 and TRBJ2-7, with 13 positions matching TRBD2. Germline loops: CDR1 DFQATT, CDR2 SNEGSKA (reference sequence). V was pared by 3 bases and J by 6 bases, with 5 bases of the junction left unmatched. This CDR3 is 14 amino acids long. The CDR3 sequence: CSASRGLAGSEQYF. CDR3 sequence (DNA): TGCAGTGCTAGTCGGGGACTAGCGGGATCCGAGCAGTACTTC.

The chain employs TRBV20-1 and TRBJ2-1; D might be TRBD1 or TRBD2, each matching 5 bases. Germline V gene lookup returns CDR1 DFQATT and CDR2 SNEGSKA (reference sequence). Trimming cost V 6 bases and J 7 bases, with 19 bases left between them. The CDR3 runs 14 residues. In DNA, the CDR3 is TGCAGTGCCCTCCGGGGCGGCCAAGGGAATGAGCAGTTCTTC. As protein: CSALRGGQGNEQFF.

The chain employs TRBV30 and TRBJ2-1; the D gene is possibly TRBD2 (6 bases). Trimming removed 6 bases at V and 7 bases at J, with 19 bases between. This CDR3 has 14 amino acids. Germline assignment: CDR1 GTSNPN and CDR2 SVGIG (reference sequence). CDR3 nucleotides: TGTGCCTGCAACTGGGGCGGGATCTCTAATGAGCAGTTCTTC. Its translation: CACNWGGISNEQFF.

The V and J genes are TRBV27 and TRBJ2-7; D might be TRBD1 or TRBD2, each matching 5 bases. Germline V gives CDR1 MNHEY, CDR2 SMNVEV (reference sequence). Trimming removed 2 bases from V and 2 bases from J, with 13 bases in between. The CDR3 is made up of 15 amino acids. The CDR3 loop is CASSLKVGVPYEQYF. CDR3 coding DNA: TGTGCCAGCAGTTTAAAAGTGGGGGTTCCCTACGAGCAGTACTTC.

The chain couples TRBV6-5 to TRBJ2-1, with D hard to call. The CDR3 is 16 amino acids. CDR1 is MNHEY, CDR2 SVGAGI, per germline. The V and J ends lost 0 bases and 0 bases respectively, with 9 bases between them. As DNA, the CDR3 is TGTGCCAGCAGTTACTCAATTCTCAGCTCCTACAATGAGCAGTTCTTC. Its protein product is CASSYSILSSYNEQFF.

This clonotype came up many times. The rearrangement joins TRBV6-5 to TRBJ2-7; 8 bases match TRBD1. The V and J ends lost 2 bases and 2 bases, in that order; junction bases with no gene match: 2. Germline V gene data show CDR1 as MNHEY and CDR2 as SVGAGI. The CDR3 totals 14 residues. The CDR3 is CASSYGDRTYEQYF. DNA of the CDR3: TGTGCCAGCAGTTACGGGGACAGGACCTACGAGCAGTACTTC.